The entry below gives a single T cell receptor (beta chain) sequence along with its context. Its antigen is still unknown. This specimen includes other DNA sequences encoding the same CDR3. This record comes from a study of shared clonotypes between healthy human individuals. Whole-study context: Per donor, three plates held CD4 naive cells, three held CD4 memory, two held CD8 naive and one held CD8 memory.

CD45RO-negative, CCR7-positively selected cells formed the naive CD8 fraction, excluding terminally differentiated effector memory CD45RA+ cells. Assay used: immunoSEQ multiplex PCR; TCRdb lists only in-frame clones, some missing. Of about 2 million clones detected, just under 95% appear once; the ten largest clones hold approximately 1.2%. Trimming removed 0 bases from V and 3 bases from J, with 3 bases in between. Germline CDR1 MNHNS, CDR2 SASEGT. This CDR3 region has 13 residues. Study-wide results and caveats: The naive CD4 repertoires of four donors were compared, and around 5.1% of clonotypes were shared. What limited the represented genetic and exposure-history diversity was the small number of donors.

The gene calls are TRBV6-1 and TRBJ2-1; D ambiguous. The clonotype originates from a man aged 18-30 years in good health. The sample taken for sequencing was naive CD8+ T cells sorted from blood. CDR3 residues: CASSEALYNEQFF. The CDR3 nucleotides are TGTGCCAGCAGTGAAGCCCTCTACAATGAGCAGTTCTTC.